Listed here is a single T cell receptor (beta chain). These data are taken from a study of T cells after yellow fever vaccination. At the level of the study: For low cell numbers, libraries were made with SMART-Seq v4 Ultra Low Input.

TCRdb reprocessed the 5' RACE reads with MiXCR, giving one entry per CDR3 protein. The profile shows about 330,000 distinct CDR3 sequences, approximately 4% of them singletons. V trimming: 7 bases; J trimming: 4 bases; junction bases outside the gene matches: 6. Germline V gene sequence: CDR1 SNHLY, CDR2 FYNNEI. The length of the CDR3 is 15 residues. This receptor was obtained from a man aged 18 to 29 who received the YFV17D yellow fever vaccine. Sequenced here: PBMCs, sampled 5 days after the yellow fever booster vaccination. The V call is TRBV2, the J call TRBJ2-3; TRBD2 aligns across 12 bases. CDR3 DNA sequence: TGTGCCAGCACCAGGCTAGCGGGGGGGCCAGATACGCAGTATTTT. Protein: CASTRLAGGPDTQYF.